A single T cell receptor (beta chain) is shown here with its context. The data derive from a study of beta chain features in type 1 diabetes. Germline V lookup: CDR1 MNHEY, CDR2 SVGAGI. With 3 bases clipped from V and 4 bases from J, the junction kept 6 bases outside the gene matches. The CDR3 is 15 amino acids. TCRB transcripts that were expressed got sequenced, as all of the isolated RNA had been reverse transcribed. The assay was immunoSEQ multiplex PCR, and TCRdb's table has in-frame clones only and misses some. Seen here are 130,000 to 150,000 clones, nearly 50% observed once, and the top ten hold under 0.5%.

The chain joins TRBV6-5 to TRBJ2-1, with TRBD1 matching over 7 bases. The receptor was isolated from a man younger than 35 in good health. Sequencing used Tregs from blood. CDR3 sequence: CASSYQGTAYNEQFF. In nucleotides, the CDR3 is TGTGCCAGCAGTTATCAGGGGACAGCTTACAATGAGCAGTTCTTC.